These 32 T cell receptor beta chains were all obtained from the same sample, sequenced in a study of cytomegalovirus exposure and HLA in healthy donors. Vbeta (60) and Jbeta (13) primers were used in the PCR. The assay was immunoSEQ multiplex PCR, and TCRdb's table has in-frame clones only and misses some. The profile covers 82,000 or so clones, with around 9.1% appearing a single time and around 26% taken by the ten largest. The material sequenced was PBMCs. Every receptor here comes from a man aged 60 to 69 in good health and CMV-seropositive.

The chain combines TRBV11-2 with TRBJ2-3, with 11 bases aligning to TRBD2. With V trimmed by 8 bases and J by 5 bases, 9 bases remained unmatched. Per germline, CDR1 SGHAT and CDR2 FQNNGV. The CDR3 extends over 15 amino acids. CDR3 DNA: TGTGCCAGCCGGCGAACTAGCGGGAGAGGAGATACGCAGTATTTT. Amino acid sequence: CASRRTSGRGDTQYF.

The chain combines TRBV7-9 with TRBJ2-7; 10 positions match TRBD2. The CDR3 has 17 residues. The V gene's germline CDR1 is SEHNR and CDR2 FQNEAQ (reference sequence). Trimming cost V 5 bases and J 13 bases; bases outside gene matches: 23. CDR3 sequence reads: CASSPGLSSGRTGLYYF. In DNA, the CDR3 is TGTGCCAGCAGCCCAGGGTTGTCTAGCGGGAGAACGGGGCTGTATTACTTC.

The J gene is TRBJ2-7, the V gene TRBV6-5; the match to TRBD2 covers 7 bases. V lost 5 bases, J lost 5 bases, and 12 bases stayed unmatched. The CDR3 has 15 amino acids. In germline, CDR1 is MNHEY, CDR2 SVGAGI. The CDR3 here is CASSPLAAIPDEQYF. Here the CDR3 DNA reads TGTGCCAGCAGTCCTCTAGCGGCGATACCCGACGAGCAGTACTTC.

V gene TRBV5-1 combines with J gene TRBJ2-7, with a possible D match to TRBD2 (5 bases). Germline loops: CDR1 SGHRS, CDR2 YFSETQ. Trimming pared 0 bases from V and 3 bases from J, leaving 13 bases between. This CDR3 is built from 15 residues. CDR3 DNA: TGCGCCAGCAGCTTGGAGTCTAGCCTGGGCTACGAGCAGTACTTC. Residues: CASSLESSLGYEQYF.

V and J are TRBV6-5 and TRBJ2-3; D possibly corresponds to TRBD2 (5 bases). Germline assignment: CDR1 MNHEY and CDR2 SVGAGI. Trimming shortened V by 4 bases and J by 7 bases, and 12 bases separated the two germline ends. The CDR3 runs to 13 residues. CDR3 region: CASSSSNGNTQYF. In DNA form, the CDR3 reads TGTGCCAGCAGTTCCTCAAACGGGAATACGCAGTATTTT.

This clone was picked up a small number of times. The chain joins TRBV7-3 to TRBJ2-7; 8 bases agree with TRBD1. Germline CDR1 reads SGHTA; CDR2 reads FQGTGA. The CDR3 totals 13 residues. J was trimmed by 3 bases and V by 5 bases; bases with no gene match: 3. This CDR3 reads CASSRDRGYEQYF. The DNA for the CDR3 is TGTGCCAGCAGCCGCGACAGGGGCTACGAGCAGTACTTC.

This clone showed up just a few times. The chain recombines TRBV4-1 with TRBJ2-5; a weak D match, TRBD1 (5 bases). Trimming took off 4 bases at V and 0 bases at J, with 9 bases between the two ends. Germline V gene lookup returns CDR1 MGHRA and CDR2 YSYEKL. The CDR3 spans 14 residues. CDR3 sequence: CASSRGPDQETQYF. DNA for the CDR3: TGCGCCAGCAGCCGGGGCCCCGACCAAGAGACCCAGTACTTC.

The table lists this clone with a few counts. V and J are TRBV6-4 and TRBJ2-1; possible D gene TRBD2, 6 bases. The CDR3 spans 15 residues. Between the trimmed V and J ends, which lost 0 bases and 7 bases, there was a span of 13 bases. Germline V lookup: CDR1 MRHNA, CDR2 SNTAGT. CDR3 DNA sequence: TGTGCCAGCAGTGACTCGGGAGGAGGTAATAATGAGCAGTTCTTC. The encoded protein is CASSDSGGGNNEQFF.

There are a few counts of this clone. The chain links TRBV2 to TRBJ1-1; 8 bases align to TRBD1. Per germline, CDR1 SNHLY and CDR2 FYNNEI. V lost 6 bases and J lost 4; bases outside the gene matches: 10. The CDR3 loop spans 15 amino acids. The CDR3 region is CASRQGARSGTEAFF. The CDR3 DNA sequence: TGTGCCAGCAGGCAGGGGGCGCGGTCGGGCACTGAAGCTTTCTTT.

For the CDR3, the DNA is TGCACCAGCAGCCAAGATCTGGGACTAGCGTTGAGAGAGACCCAGTACTTC. It yields the protein CTSSQDLGLALRETQYF. The rearrangement links TRBV1 to TRBJ2-5; the D segment call TRBD2 is taken from the table without a DNA check. TRBV1 corresponds to a pseudogene. The CDR3 has 17 residues.

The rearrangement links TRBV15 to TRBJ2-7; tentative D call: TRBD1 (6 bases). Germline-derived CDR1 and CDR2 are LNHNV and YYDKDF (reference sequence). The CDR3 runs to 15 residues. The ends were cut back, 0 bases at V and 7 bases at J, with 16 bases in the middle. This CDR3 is CATSRDSNRDGEQYF. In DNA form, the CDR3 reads TGTGCCACCAGCAGAGATTCGAACAGGGACGGGGAGCAGTACTTC.

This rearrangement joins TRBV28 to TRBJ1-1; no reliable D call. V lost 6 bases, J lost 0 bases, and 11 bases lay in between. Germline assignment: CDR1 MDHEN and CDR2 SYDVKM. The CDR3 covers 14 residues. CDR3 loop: CASRYSMMNTEAFF. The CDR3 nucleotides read TGTGCCAGCAGGTACAGTATGATGAACACTGAAGCTTTCTTT.

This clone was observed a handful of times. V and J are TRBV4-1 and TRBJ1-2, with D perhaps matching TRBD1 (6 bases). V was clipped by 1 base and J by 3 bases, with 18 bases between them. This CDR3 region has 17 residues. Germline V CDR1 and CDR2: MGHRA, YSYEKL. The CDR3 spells CASSQGEGVYWDYGYTF. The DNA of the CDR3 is TGCGCCAGCAGCCAAGGGGAGGGGGTATATTGGGACTATGGCTACACCTTC.

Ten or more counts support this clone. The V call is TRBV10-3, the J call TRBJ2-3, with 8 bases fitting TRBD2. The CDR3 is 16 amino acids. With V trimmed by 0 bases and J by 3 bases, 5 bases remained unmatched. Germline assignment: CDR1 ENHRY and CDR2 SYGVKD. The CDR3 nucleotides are TGTGCCATCAGTGAGTCGGGACTAGGGGAGACAGATACGCAGTATTTT. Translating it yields CAISESGLGETDTQYF.

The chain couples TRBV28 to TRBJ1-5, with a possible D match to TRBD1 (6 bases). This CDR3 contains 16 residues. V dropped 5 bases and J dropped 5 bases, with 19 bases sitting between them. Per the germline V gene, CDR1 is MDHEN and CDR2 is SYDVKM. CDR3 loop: CASSPPIGRGDQPQHF. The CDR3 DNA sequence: TGTGCCAGCAGTCCACCCATTGGCAGGGGAGATCAGCCCCAGCATTTT.

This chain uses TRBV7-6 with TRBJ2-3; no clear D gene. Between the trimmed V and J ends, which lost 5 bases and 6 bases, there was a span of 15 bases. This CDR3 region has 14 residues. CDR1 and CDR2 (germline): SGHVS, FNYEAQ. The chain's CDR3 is CASSLQPAGDTQYF. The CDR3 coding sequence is TGTGCCAGCAGCCTGCAACCCGCCGGGGATACGCAGTATTTT.

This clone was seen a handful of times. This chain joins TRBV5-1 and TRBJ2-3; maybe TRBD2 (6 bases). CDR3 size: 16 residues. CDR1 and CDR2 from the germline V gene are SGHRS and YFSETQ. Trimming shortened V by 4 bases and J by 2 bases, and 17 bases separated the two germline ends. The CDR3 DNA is TGCGCCAGCAGCACCGGACGAGCGGGTCCCACAGATACGCAGTATTTT. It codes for CASSTGRAGPTDTQYF.

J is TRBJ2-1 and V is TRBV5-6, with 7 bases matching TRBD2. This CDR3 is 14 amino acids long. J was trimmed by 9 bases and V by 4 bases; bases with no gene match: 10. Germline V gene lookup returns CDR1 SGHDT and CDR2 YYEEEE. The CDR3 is CASSPPPAGVEQFF. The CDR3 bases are TGTGCCAGCAGCCCTCCCCCGGCGGGGGTTGAGCAGTTCTTC.

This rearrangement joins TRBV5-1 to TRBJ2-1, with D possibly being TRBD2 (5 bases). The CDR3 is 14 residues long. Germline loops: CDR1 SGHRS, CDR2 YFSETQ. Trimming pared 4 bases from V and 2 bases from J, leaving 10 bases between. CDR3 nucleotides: TGCGCCAGCAGCGGGAGTATCGCCTACAATGAGCAGTTCTTC. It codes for CASSGSIAYNEQFF.

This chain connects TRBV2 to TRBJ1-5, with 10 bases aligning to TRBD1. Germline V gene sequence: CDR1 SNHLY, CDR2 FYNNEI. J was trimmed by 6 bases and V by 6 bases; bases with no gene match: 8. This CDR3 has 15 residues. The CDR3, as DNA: TGTGCCAGCAGGGGGACAGGGGATAGCGTTCAGCCCCAGCATTTT. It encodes CASRGTGDSVQPQHF.

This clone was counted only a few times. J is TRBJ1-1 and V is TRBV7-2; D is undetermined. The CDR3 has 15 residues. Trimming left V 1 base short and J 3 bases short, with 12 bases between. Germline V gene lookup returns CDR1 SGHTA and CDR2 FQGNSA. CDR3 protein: CASSLVPETDTEAFF. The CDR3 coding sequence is TGTGCCAGCAGCTTAGTGCCCGAAACGGACACTGAAGCTTTCTTT.

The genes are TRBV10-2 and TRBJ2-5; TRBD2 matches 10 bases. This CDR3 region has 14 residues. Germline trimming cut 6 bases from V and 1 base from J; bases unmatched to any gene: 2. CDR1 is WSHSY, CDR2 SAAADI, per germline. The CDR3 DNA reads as TGCGCCAGCAGACTAGCGGGGACCCAAGAGACCCAGTACTTC. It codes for CASRLAGTQETQYF.

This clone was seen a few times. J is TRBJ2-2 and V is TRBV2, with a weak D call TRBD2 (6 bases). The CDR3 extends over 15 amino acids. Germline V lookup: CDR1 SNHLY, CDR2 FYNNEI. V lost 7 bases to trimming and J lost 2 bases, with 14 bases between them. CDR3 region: CASTPLGGNTGELFF. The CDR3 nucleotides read TGTGCCAGCACCCCCCTGGGGGGTAACACCGGGGAGCTGTTTTTT.

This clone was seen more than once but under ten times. For the CDR3, the DNA is TGCGCCAGCAGCTCCGGGACTAGCGGGGTAGGTCAAGAGACCCAGTACTTC. Translating it yields CASSSGTSGVGQETQYF. The chain uses TRBV5-1 and TRBJ2-5; 13 bases match TRBD2. V was clipped by 3 bases and J by 2 bases; unmatched bases: 7. This CDR3 has 17 amino acids. Germline CDR1 reads SGHRS; CDR2 reads YFSETQ.

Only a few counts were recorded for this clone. CDR3 sequence: CASSLREGRGEQFF. The CDR3 coding sequence is TGTGCCAGCAGTTTAAGAGAGGGGAGGGGCGAGCAGTTCTTC. This rearrangement joins TRBV27 to TRBJ2-1; 7 bases match TRBD2. Germline CDR1 is MNHEY and CDR2 is SMNVEV (reference sequence). The CDR3 length is 14 residues. V dropped 2 bases and J dropped 10; count of bases not matched to a gene: 8.

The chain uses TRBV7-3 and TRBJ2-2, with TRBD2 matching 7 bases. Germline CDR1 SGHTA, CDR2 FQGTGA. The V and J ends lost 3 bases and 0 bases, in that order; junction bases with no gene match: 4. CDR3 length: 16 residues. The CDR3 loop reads CASSLDSGSNTGELFF. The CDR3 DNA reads TGTGCCAGCAGCTTGGATAGCGGGTCGAACACCGGGGAGCTGTTTTTT.

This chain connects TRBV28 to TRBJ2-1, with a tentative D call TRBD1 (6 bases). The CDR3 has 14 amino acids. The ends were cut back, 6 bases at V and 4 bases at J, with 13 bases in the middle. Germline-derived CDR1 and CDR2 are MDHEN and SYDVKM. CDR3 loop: CASSQGTPYNEQFF. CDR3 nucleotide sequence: TGTGCCAGCAGCCAGGGGACGCCGTACAATGAGCAGTTCTTC.

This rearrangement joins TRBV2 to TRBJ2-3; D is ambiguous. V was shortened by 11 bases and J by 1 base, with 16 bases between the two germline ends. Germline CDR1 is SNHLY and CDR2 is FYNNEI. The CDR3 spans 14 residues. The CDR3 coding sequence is TGTGCCTCACGATGGGTAAGCGGCACAGATACGCAGTATTTT. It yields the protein CASRWVSGTDTQYF.

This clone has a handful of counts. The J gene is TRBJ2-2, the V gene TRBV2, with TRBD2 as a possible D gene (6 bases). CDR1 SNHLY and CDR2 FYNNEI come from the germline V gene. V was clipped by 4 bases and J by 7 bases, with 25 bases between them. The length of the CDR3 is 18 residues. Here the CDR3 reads CASSGRDVGVAGNGELFF. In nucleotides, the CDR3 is TGTGCCAGCAGTGGGCGTGACGTTGGTGTCGCGGGGAACGGGGAGCTGTTTTTT.

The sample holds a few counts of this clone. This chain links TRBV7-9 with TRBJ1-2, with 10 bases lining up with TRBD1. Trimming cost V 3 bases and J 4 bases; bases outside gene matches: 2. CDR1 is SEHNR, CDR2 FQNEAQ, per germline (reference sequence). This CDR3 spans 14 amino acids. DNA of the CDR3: TGTGCCAGCAGCTTGACAGGGGGCGTCTATGGCTACACCTTC. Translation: CASSLTGGVYGYTF.

The CDR3 region is CASKDRGRDEQYF. For the CDR3, the DNA is TGTGCCAGTAAGGACAGGGGAAGAGACGAGCAGTACTTC. This chain links TRBV19 with TRBJ2-7; 9 nucleotides align to TRBD1. Trimming at V came to 7 bases and at J to 5 bases, leaving 6 bases not matched to a gene. Per the germline V gene, CDR1 is LNHDA and CDR2 is SQIVND (reference sequence). This CDR3 region has 13 residues.

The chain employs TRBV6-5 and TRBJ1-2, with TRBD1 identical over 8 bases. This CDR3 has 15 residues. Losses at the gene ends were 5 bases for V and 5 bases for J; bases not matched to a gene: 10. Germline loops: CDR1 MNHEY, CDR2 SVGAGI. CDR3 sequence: CASSLGQGEVYGYTF. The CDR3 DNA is TGTGCCAGCAGTCTCGGACAGGGAGAGGTTTATGGCTACACCTTC.